The present T cell receptor beta chain was sequenced within a study of Graves' ophthalmopathy and Graves' hyperthyroidism. Recruitment covered hyperthyroidism patients aged 18 to 65 whose new diagnosis was of under 2 months' duration. About this clonotype itself: Its antigen remains unidentified.

Findings and limits, study-wide: Ophthalmopathy versus stable hyperthyroidism: 13-signature model gave roughly 88% sensitivity, 80% to 84% specificity.

Scientists amplified the TCR beta CDR3 regions from RNA transcripts. A first-round RT-PCR used HTBI primers, followed by a second-round multiplex PCR. TCRdb called the multiplex PCR reads again in MiXCR, with one record for every CDR3 protein. Of about 500,000 distinct CDR3 sequences listed, under 40% are singletons. V was cut by 6 bases and J by 6 bases, with 14 bases left in between. The CDR3 runs to 13 residues. Germline V gene sequence: CDR1 SNHLY, CDR2 FYNNEI. The source material was peripheral blood or thyroid tissue (not recorded which). This sequence originates from an adult man with Graves' hyperthyroidism. The V gene is TRBV2, the J gene TRBJ1-2; a possible D gene is TRBD1 (6 bases). The DNA for the CDR3 is TGTGCCAGCAGACTAGGACAGACGAATGGCTACACCTTC. Its translation: CASRLGQTNGYTF.